This T cell receptor (beta chain) originates from a study of response to subunit inactivated influenza vaccine (dated by TCRdb to 2016 to 2019). In the study overall: Deep quantitative T cell receptor repertoire profiling was used in the study to track responses to a trivalent subunit inactivated influenza vaccine.

The germline V end is reduced by 6 bases and the J end by 4 bases; junction bases left unmatched: 16. The CDR3, from cysteine to phenylalanine, totals 17 residues. The sequence is cut down to CDR3 DNA, 51 bases in frame from base 1. Per the germline V gene (reference sequence), MNHEY is the CDR1 and SMNVEV is the CDR2. Libraries came from RT-PCR. Reads for this sample came from an Illumina HiSeq 2500. The public reads were reanalyzed by TCRdb: fastp trimming at Q25, MiXCR alignment, in-frame beta chains only. Rows matching on CDR3 protein sequence are summarized as one entry with the most common DNA and genes. For this sample there are under 200,000 distinct CDR3 sequences; about 10% appear just once. The ten largest make up roughly 33% of the sample. This clonotype was picked up many times. Its antigen is still unknown. No base quality values were provided; no much bigger clone lies one nucleotide off.

Findings and caveats that apply to the study as a whole: According to the authors, only a limited number of new T cells may be recruited by each seasonal influenza vaccination.

The clonotype originates from a man between 50 and 69 years old who received an inactivated influenza vaccine. Donor details come from another sample of the same person, matched by shared clones. This sample comprised CD8+ T cells sorted from PBMCs, obtained roughly 24 months after vaccination. The chain links TRBV27 with TRBJ2-3, with TRBD2 matching 7 junction bases. The CDR3 region reads CASSHRTNPRGADTQYF. The sequenced DNA: TGTGCCAGCAGCCATAGGACTAACCCCCGGGGGGCAGATACGCAGTATTTT.